The rows below give T cell receptor beta chains drawn from one sample of a study of T cell responses to AZD1222 COVID-19 vaccine. Sequencing used immunoSEQ multiplex PCR; TCRdb keeps in-frame clones, though not all of them. Of roughly 100,000 clones listed, over 90% are singletons. The sequencing used peripheral blood, collected on day 0 of AZD1222 vaccination. These TCRs come from an adult in good health. Both conserved end residues are part of each CDR3. A D gene is named only where the DNA matches it firmly. A row's size may be missing; if present it is once, few, many or a size class.

j_call d_call v_call clone_size cdr3_aa cdr3_nt
TRBJ2-6 - TRBV2 - CASSDTRGANVLTF TGTGCCAGCAGTGATACGCGTGGGGCCAACGTCCTGACTTTC
TRBJ1-5 - TRBV2 - CASSATSGDFYQPQHF TGTGCCAGCAGTGCGACTTCGGGAGACTTCTATCAGCCCCAGCATTTT
TRBJ1-3 TRBD1 TRBV6-5 - CASSYRAGTVGNTIYF TGTGCCAGCAGTTACCGGGCCGGGACAGTCGGAAACACCATATATTTT
TRBJ2-7 TRBD1 TRBV4-1 - CASSQGPGTGRHEQYF TGCGCCAGCAGCCAAGGGCCCGGGACAGGGAGGCACGAGCAGTACTTC
TRBJ2-2 TRBD1 TRBV19 - CASSIGDRDSGELFF TGTGCCAGTAGTATAGGAGACAGGGATTCCGGGGAGCTGTTTTTT
TRBJ1-1 - TRBV10-1 - CASSESTRWTEAFF TGCGCCAGCAGTGAGTCGACTCGGTGGACTGAAGCTTTCTTT
TRBJ2-1 - TRBV15 - CATSRNSATAGDEQFF TGTGCCACCAGCAGAAATTCAGCGACTGCAGGTGATGAGCAGTTCTTC
TRBJ2-1 TRBD2 TRBV6-4 - CASSDLAGENEQFF TGTGCCAGCAGCGATCTAGCGGGAGAAAATGAGCAGTTCTTC
TRBJ1-5 - TRBV9 - CASSVGMSGGPQHF TGTGCCAGCAGCGTAGGCATGTCCGGGGGGCCCCAGCATTTT
TRBJ2-3 - TRBV5-1 - CASSLGQERDTQYF TGCGCCAGCAGCTTGGGCCAAGAGAGAGATACGCAGTATTTT
TRBJ2-2 TRBD2 TRBV11-1 - CASSSTGGGGELFF TGTGCCAGCAGCTCCACGGGAGGGGGCGGGGAGCTGTTTTTT
TRBJ1-5 TRBD1 TRBV18 once CASSPQTGVNQPQHF TGTGCCAGCTCACCACAGACAGGGGTGAATCAGCCCCAGCATTTT
TRBJ2-5 - TRBV2 - CASIGAETQYF TGTGCCAGCATCGGGGCGGAGACCCAGTACTTC
TRBJ2-3 - TRBV18 - CASSPPPGQGTDTQYF TGTGCCAGCTCACCACCGCCGGGGCAGGGCACAGATACGCAGTATTTT
TRBJ1-3 - TRBV11-2 few CASNPTLRGPLSGNTIYF TGTGCCAGCAACCCTACCCTCAGGGGCCCTCTTTCTGGAAACACCATATATTTT
TRBJ2-6 TRBD2 TRBV5-1 - CASSLGALAGGGGANVLTF TGCGCCAGCAGCTTGGGCGCACTAGCGGGAGGCGGTGGGGCCAACGTCCTGACTTTC
TRBJ1-4 TRBD1 TRBV5-6 - CASSRPGQGKLFF TGTGCCAGCAGCCGCCCGGGACAGGGAAAACTGTTTTTT
TRBJ2-2 TRBD1 TRBV6-1 - CASSASAGTGNTGELFF TGTGCCAGCAGTGCTAGCGCGGGGACAGGGAACACCGGGGAGCTGTTTTTT
TRBJ1-2 TRBD1 TRBV5-1 - CASSYGTVEGYTF TGCGCCAGCAGCTACGGGACAGTTGAAGGCTACACCTTC
TRBJ2-1 - TRBV24-1 - CATSDWPRGAREQFF TGTGCCACCAGTGATTGGCCCCGCGGGGCACGGGAGCAGTTCTTC
TRBJ2-2 - TRBV12-3/TRBV12-4 - CASSWGIHRELFF TGTGCCAGCAGTTGGGGAATCCACCGGGAGCTGTTTTTT
TRBJ1-3 - TRBV30 - CAWSAGDLDTIYF TGTGCCTGGAGCGCAGGGGATCTGGACACCATATATTTT
TRBJ2-7 TRBD2 TRBV29-1 - CSVDAGTSGINEQYF TGCAGCGTAGATGCGGGGACTAGCGGGATCAACGAGCAGTACTTC
TRBJ2-7 - TRBV3-1/TRBV3-2 - CASSLRDSPLYEQYF TGTGCCAGCAGCCTACGGGACTCGCCTTTGTACGAGCAGTACTTC
TRBJ1-5 - TRBV5-1 once CASSLGPAGNQPQHF TGCGCCAGCAGCTTGGGTCCGGCGGGCAATCAGCCCCAGCATTTT
TRBJ1-1 - TRBV2 - CASSELGGTEAFF TGTGCCAGCAGTGAATTGGGAGGCACTGAAGCTTTCTTT
TRBJ2-3 - TRBV7-3 - CASSLRASTDTQYF TGTGCCAGCAGCTTAAGGGCGAGCACAGATACGCAGTATTTT
TRBJ2-7 TRBD1 TRBV6-5 - CASMQGAFYEQYF TGTGCCAGCATGCAGGGGGCGTTCTACGAGCAGTACTTC
TRBJ1-2 - TRBV5-1 once CASSLEEATASFF TGCGCCAGCAGCTTGGAGGAAGCCACGGCCTCTTTCTTC
TRBJ1-2 - TRBV7-9 - CASSLDAPRANYGYTF TGTGCCAGCAGCTTAGACGCCCCTCGGGCTAACTATGGCTACACCTTC
TRBJ1-1 - TRBV16 once CASSQSPDETEAFF TGTGCCAGCAGCCAATCGCCCGATGAGACTGAAGCTTTCTTT
TRBJ1-2 - TRBV9 - CASSVGTVGAYGYTF TGTGCCAGCAGCGTAGGGACAGTGGGTGCGTATGGCTACACCTTC
TRBJ1-1 - TRBV30 - CAWRAHMNTEAFF TGTGCCTGGAGAGCACACATGAACACTGAAGCTTTCTTT
TRBJ2-5 TRBD2 TRBV19 - CASRGGRETQYF TGTGCCAGCCGCGGGGGGCGGGAGACCCAGTACTTC
TRBJ1-6 - TRBV5-1 - CASSTRTSYNSPLHF TGCGCCAGCAGCACCAGAACCTCCTATAATTCACCCCTCCACTTT
TRBJ1-6 TRBD1 TRBV5-1 medium-sized CASSQDLGTGDSPLHF TGCGCCAGCAGCCAGGATCTCGGGACAGGGGATTCACCCCTCCACTTT